The 6 T cell receptor beta chains listed next were all sequenced from one sample in a study of Graves' ophthalmopathy and Graves' hyperthyroidism. The sequenced template was RNA, covering the TCR beta CDR3 region. HTBI primers were used in a first-round RT-PCR, which preceded a second-round multiplex PCR. Via MiXCR, TCRdb re-called the multiplex PCR reads, giving one row per CDR3 protein. The sample consists of about 500,000 distinct CDR3 sequences, approximately 15% of them appearing once. The source material was blood. The source is a young woman with Graves' ophthalmopathy.

Points on this clonotype: The junction shows a germline mismatch at one end, possibly a read error. The genes are TRBV2 and TRBJ2-7, with D maybe TRBD2 (7 bases). The germline V gene encodes CDR1 SNHLY and CDR2 FYNNEI. The CDR3 is made up of 11 amino acids. The CDR3 DNA follows: TGTGCTAGCAAGGGGGGGACCGAGCAGTACTTC. It codes for CASKGGTEQYF.

There are a few counts of this clonotype. CDR3 nucleotide sequence: TGCAGTGCTCCCGGATTAGACCAACGTAGGAGCACAGATACGCAGTATTTT. Translation: CSAPGLDQRRSTDTQYF. V gene TRBV20-1 combines with J gene TRBJ2-3; D gene uncertain. The ends were cut back, 5 bases at V and 0 bases at J, with 21 bases in the middle. The CDR3 spans 17 residues. CDR1 is DFQATT and CDR2 is SNEGSKA in the germline V gene (reference sequence).

Many counts were recorded for this clonotype. The chain carries TRBV28 and TRBJ2-7; D gene unclear. Germline CDR1 reads MDHEN; CDR2 reads SYDVKM. V was pared by 6 bases and J by 5 bases, with 14 bases between. The CDR3 totals 13 residues. CDR3 nucleotides: TGTGCCAGCAGCCGTTCTGACTTAAACGAGCAGTACTTC. Encoded protein: CASSRSDLNEQYF.

Note on this clonotype: Being one base from a much bigger clone, this may be a read error. V gene TRBV29-1 combines with J gene TRBJ2-2; 8 nucleotides line up with TRBD1. Germline V gene sequence: CDR1 SQVTM, CDR2 ANQGSEA. The CDR3 runs 12 residues. The CDR3 loop is CSAGGAVGEQFF. The CDR3 nucleotides read TGCAGCGCAGGGGGCGCGGTCGGGGAGCAGTTTTTT.

This clonotype was recorded many times. This chain uses TRBV27 with TRBJ1-6; unclear D gene. Germline CDR1 is MNHEY and CDR2 is SMNVEV (reference sequence). This CDR3 region has 13 residues. V shed 5 bases and J shed 7 bases, with 9 bases lying between them. The CDR3, as DNA: TGTGCCAGCAGTAGAGGACCAAATTCACCCCTCCACTTT. This sequence encodes CASSRGPNSPLHF.

This clonotype was detected ten times or more. The J gene is TRBJ1-2, the V gene TRBV28, with D possibly being TRBD1 (6 bases). Germline V CDR1 and CDR2: MDHEN, SYDVKM. CDR3 length equals 12 residues. V was pared by 5 bases and J by 8 bases, with 12 bases between. This CDR3 reads CASSARTAGYTF. The CDR3 region has the DNA TGTGCCAGCAGTGCCCGGACAGCGGGCTACACCTTC.